The 22 T cell receptor beta chains below all came from one sample that was sequenced in a study of identifying expanded T cells in peripheral blood. Generated by immunoSEQ multiplex PCR, the TCRdb table keeps only in-frame clones and is missing some. This repertoire shows around 57,000 clones, about 90% found once; its top ten account for roughly 4.5%. Sequencing was carried out using blood. These receptors all come from a person between 18 and 70 years old in good health.

This clone appeared many times. The rearrangement joins TRBV6-1 to TRBJ2-1; TRBD1 matches 8 bases. The V and J ends lost 5 bases and 4 bases, in that order; junction bases with no gene match: 7. This CDR3 has 15 amino acids. Germline loops: CDR1 MNHNS, CDR2 SASEGT. CDR3 residues: CASSTDRVTYNEQFF. CDR3 bases: TGTGCCAGCAGTACGGACAGGGTCACTTACAATGAGCAGTTCTTC.

J is TRBJ2-7 and V is TRBV28; 7 bases align to TRBD2. The V gene end was trimmed by 5 bases and the J gene end by 4 bases; junction bases not matched to a gene: 14. The CDR3 has 16 residues. Germline CDR1 and CDR2: MDHEN and SYDVKM. The CDR3 loop reads CASSPHLEGGSYEQYF. The DNA for the CDR3 is TGTGCCAGCAGTCCTCACCTTGAGGGCGGGAGTTACGAGCAGTACTTC.

V gene TRBV5-6 combines with J gene TRBJ1-5, with a weak D call TRBD1 (6 bases). CDR3 length equals 15 residues. V was cut by 4 bases and J by 5 bases, with 16 bases left in between. Germline CDR1 is SGHDT and CDR2 is YYEEEE. The DNA for the CDR3 is TGTGCCAGCAGCCCGGCAGGGGAACCCGATCAGCCCCAGCATTTT. Translated: CASSPAGEPDQPQHF.

The chain couples TRBV28 to TRBJ1-2; no clear D. The V gene's germline CDR1 is MDHEN and CDR2 SYDVKM. The CDR3 contains 13 residues. The V end lost 1 base, the J end lost 5 bases, and 8 bases lay between the germline ends. The CDR3 bases are TGTGCCAGCAGTTTATTTGAAGGATATGGCTACACCTTC. Translated, it gives CASSLFEGYGYTF.

The chain employs TRBV10-3 and TRBJ1-2; D unclear. CDR1 and CDR2 from the germline V gene are ENHRY and SYGVKD. The V end was cut by 2 bases, the J end by 5 bases, with 6 bases between. The CDR3 length is 12 residues. CDR3 sequence: CAISEGRYGYTF. Here the CDR3 DNA reads TGTGCCATCAGTGAGGGACGTTATGGCTACACCTTC.

The chain is built from TRBV30 and TRBJ2-7, with no clear D. Germline CDR1 GTSNPN, CDR2 SVGIG (reference sequence). The V and J ends lost 4 bases and 5 bases respectively, with 9 bases between them. This CDR3 comprises 11 residues. CDR3 coding DNA: TGTGCCTGGACGGGTGGCCACGAGCAGTACTTC. Its protein product is CAWTGGHEQYF.

The rearrangement links TRBV10-2 to TRBJ2-5; D possibly corresponds to TRBD1 (5 bases). The V end lost 4 bases, the J end lost 4 bases, and 13 bases lay between the germline ends. The V gene's germline CDR1 is WSHSY and CDR2 SAAADI. The CDR3 covers 14 residues. Written as DNA, the CDR3 is TGCGCCAGCAGTGTCCCAGGGATGGGAGAGACCCAGTACTTC. Its protein product is CASSVPGMGETQYF.

This clone was observed once. The rearrangement uses TRBV30 and TRBJ2-3, with 11 bases that match TRBD2. This CDR3 has 13 amino acids. After removal of 4 bases from V and 7 bases from J, the junction contained 4 bases not matched to a gene. Per the germline V gene, CDR1 is GTSNPN and CDR2 is SVGIG (reference sequence). CDR3 region: CAWTLTSGNTQYF. The CDR3 DNA is TGTGCCTGGACCCTGACTAGCGGGAATACGCAGTATTTT.

This clone was seen once. The chain joins TRBV7-2 to TRBJ2-2, with 11 bases lining up with TRBD2. J was trimmed by 7 bases and V by 4 bases; bases with no gene match: 5. This CDR3 spans 15 amino acids. Germline-derived CDR1 and CDR2 are SGHTA and FQGNSA. CDR3 coding DNA: TGTGCCAGCAGCTCCGTAGGGACTAGCGGCGGGGAGCTGTTTTTT. This encodes CASSSVGTSGGELFF. The variable domain in full, with the rest retrieved from reference TRBV7-2 and TRBJ2-2, is GAGVSQSPSNKVTEKGKDVELRCDPISGHTALYWYRQSLGQGLEFLIYFQGNSAPDKSGLPSDRFSAERTGGSVSTLTIQRTQQEDSAVYLCASSSVGTSGGELFFGEGSRLTVL.

The V call is TRBV28, the J call TRBJ1-5, with a weak D call TRBD1 (5 bases). V was clipped by 5 bases and J by 0 bases, with 17 bases between them. The CDR3 sequence is 17 residues long. CDR1 is MDHEN, CDR2 SYDVKM, per germline. CDR3 loop: CASSLQRGDVSNQPQHF. CDR3 nucleotide sequence: TGTGCCAGCAGTCTCCAAAGGGGAGACGTTAGCAATCAGCCCCAGCATTTT.

This rearrangement joins TRBV7-9 to TRBJ2-3, with 9 bases matching TRBD2. The trim removed 2 bases at V and 2 bases at J, leaving 5 bases unmatched. Per germline, CDR1 SEHNR and CDR2 FQNEAQ (reference sequence). The CDR3 totals 16 residues. CDR3 coding DNA: TGTGCCAGCAGCTTACAACTAGCGGGTCACACAGATACGCAGTATTTT. As protein: CASSLQLAGHTDTQYF.

This clone was picked up one time. The V gene is TRBV28, the J gene TRBJ2-2, with a tentative D call TRBD2 (5 bases). CDR3 length: 13 amino acids. The V end was cut by 8 bases, the J end by 0 bases, with 7 bases between. Per germline, CDR1 MDHEN and CDR2 SYDVKM. CDR3 nucleotide sequence: TGTGCCAGCGTCGGGACGAACACCGGGGAGCTGTTTTTT. This translates into CASVGTNTGELFF. Full variable domain (missing parts from reference TRBV28 and TRBJ2-2): DVKVTQSSRYLVKRTGEKVFLECVQDMDHENMFWYRQDPGLGLRLIYFSYDVKMKEKGDIPEGYSVSREKKERFSLILESASTNQTSMYLCASVGTNTGELFFGEGSRLTVL.

There are many counts of this clone. V gene TRBV7-2 combines with J gene TRBJ1-2; no definite D call. The CDR3 runs 13 residues. Trimming took off 2 bases at V and 7 bases at J, with 11 bases between the two ends. Germline CDR1 and CDR2: SGHTA and FQGNSA. CDR3 region: CASSLRGKGGYTF. The CDR3 bases are TGTGCCAGCAGCTTAAGAGGGAAGGGTGGCTACACCTTC.

The chain has TRBV27 and TRBJ2-7; TRBD2 aligns across 7 bases. CDR3 size: 15 residues. V was pared by 0 bases and J by 5 bases, with 7 bases of the junction left unmatched. Germline loops: CDR1 MNHEY, CDR2 SMNVEV (reference sequence). The chain's CDR3 is CASSLSRSGYHEQYF. The CDR3 bases are TGTGCCAGCAGTTTATCTCGTAGCGGGTACCACGAGCAGTACTTC.

The chain combines TRBV5-1 with TRBJ2-1; no clear D. Deletions cut 5 bases from V and 5 bases from J, with 11 bases between. This CDR3 contains 13 residues. Germline CDR1 SGHRS, CDR2 YFSETQ. The CDR3 DNA reads as TGCGCCAGCAGGGTCTATCCTAACAATGAGCAGTTCTTC. Residues: CASRVYPNNEQFF.

This clone was counted once. This sequence joins TRBV4-1 and TRBJ2-3; tentatively, D is TRBD1 or TRBD2 (6 bases each). The CDR3 runs 17 residues. V lost 0 bases and J lost 5, with 18 bases in between. Germline V gene sequence: CDR1 MGHRA, CDR2 YSYEKL. CDR3 nucleotide sequence: TGCGCCAGCAGCCAAGATAGGTCGGGGGCCCTTTTAGATACGCAGTATTTT. The encoded protein is CASSQDRSGALLDTQYF.

The chain uses TRBV28 and TRBJ1-5; D unclear. CDR1 is MDHEN and CDR2 is SYDVKM in the germline V gene. There are 15 residues in the CDR3. Trimming cost V 10 bases and J 0 bases, with 16 bases left between them. The CDR3 is CAIEDSRYSNQPQHF. DNA of the CDR3: TGTGCCATCGAGGATTCTAGATATAGCAATCAGCCCCAGCATTTT.

This rearrangement joins TRBV18 to TRBJ2-3; the D is unclear. V was pared by 2 bases and J by 11 bases, with 14 bases between. Germline V lookup: CDR1 KGHSH, CDR2 LQKENI. CDR3 size: 13 residues. CDR3 protein: CASSPDESLGQYF. The DNA of the CDR3 is TGTGCCAGCTCACCAGACGAGAGTCTGGGGCAGTATTTT.

The table lists this clone with a few counts. The V call is TRBV4-1, the J call TRBJ1-5; D is perhaps TRBD1 (5 bases). Germline assignment: CDR1 MGHRA and CDR2 YSYEKL. The V end was cut by 2 bases, the J end by 13 bases, with 30 bases between. CDR3 length: 18 residues. The CDR3 DNA follows: TGCGCCAGCAGCCAACGGGACGGCCTCTCGGGGCAATCAGCCCCGCAGCATTTT. Translated: CASSQRDGLSGQSAPQHF.

This clone has only a few counts. Here the CDR3 DNA reads TGTGCCAGCAGCGTCCGGGACCCGGATTCACCCCTCCACTTT. It encodes CASSVRDPDSPLHF. This chain joins TRBV11-2 and TRBJ1-6, with D possibly matching TRBD1 (5 bases). Germline CDR1 is SGHAT and CDR2 is FQNNGV. This CDR3 has 14 amino acids. Trimming took off 5 bases at V and 8 bases at J, with 13 bases between the two ends.

This clone was observed a single time. This sequence joins TRBV18 and TRBJ2-1; D might be TRBD2 (5 bases). V was pared by 8 bases and J by 5 bases, with 19 bases between. This CDR3 is 15 amino acids long. Germline V lookup: CDR1 KGHSH, CDR2 LQKENI. As DNA, the CDR3 is TGTGCCAGCCAAACCGTTGGATCTAGCAACAATGAGCAGTTCTTC. It is translated as CASQTVGSSNNEQFF.

The sample holds one count of this clone. The genes are TRBV5-4 and TRBJ2-7; the match to TRBD2 covers 10 bases. Unmatched junction bases numbered 4, after V lost 1 base and J lost 3 bases. The CDR3 spans 15 residues. Germline V gene sequence: CDR1 SGHNT, CDR2 YYREEE (reference sequence). This chain's CDR3 is CASSLPGTSDYEQYF. The CDR3 nucleotides read TGTGCCAGCAGCTTGCCCGGGACTAGCGACTACGAGCAGTACTTC.